One sample yielded the 28 T cell receptor beta chains listed below, sequenced in a study of sequential checkpoint blockade in melanoma. Treatment here: randomized to nivolumab then ipilimumab (arm A) or the reverse (arm B). Method: immunoSEQ multiplex PCR; TCRdb's copy keeps in-frame clones and lacks some. The top ten clones hold approximately 30% of a sample with 3,500 to 4,500 clones, 34% of them seen once. Sample: tumor tissue (inferred from file names), taken from a patient given nivolumab and ipilimumab in sequence. The receptor source for this set is a human donor with melanoma.

This clone occurred a few times. This rearrangement joins TRBV28 to TRBJ2-2, with a possible D match to TRBD1 (6 bases). This CDR3 contains 13 residues. Germline-derived CDR1 and CDR2 are MDHEN and SYDVKM. V dropped 4 bases and J dropped 6 bases, with 9 bases sitting between them. In nucleotides, the CDR3 is TGTGCCAGCAGTTACAGGGAAGCCGGGGAGCTGTTTTTT. Its translation: CASSYREAGELFF. Together with reference TRBV28 and TRBJ2-2, the CDR3 gives the full variable domain: DVKVTQSSRYLVKRTGEKVFLECVQDMDHENMFWYRQDPGLGLRLIYFSYDVKMKEKGDIPEGYSVSREKKERFSLILESASTNQTSMYLCASSYREAGELFFGEGSRLTVL.

CDR3 bases: TGTGCCAGCGGCGTCGGGACTTTTTACGAGCAGTACGTC. It specifies CASGVGTFYEQYV. The chain is built from TRBV6-8 and TRBJ2-7; D perhaps matches TRBD2 (6 bases). Trimming pared 8 bases from V and 4 bases from J, leaving 15 bases between. Germline CDR1 and CDR2: MNHGY and SAAAGT. The CDR3 has 13 amino acids.

This clone was detected a few times. This sequence joins TRBV7-6 and TRBJ2-3; D is unclear. The CDR3 covers 16 residues. Trimming took off 2 bases at V and 0 bases at J, with 12 bases between the two ends. CDR1 and CDR2 (germline): SGHVS, FNYEAQ. CDR3 protein: CASSLLWAVSTDTQYF. The CDR3 DNA reads TGTGCCAGCAGCTTATTGTGGGCCGTCAGCACAGATACGCAGTATTTT.

V gene TRBV6-8 combines with J gene TRBJ1-4; tentatively, D is TRBD1 (5 bases). Trimming removed 2 bases at V and 7 bases at J, with 14 bases between. The V gene's germline CDR1 is MNHGY and CDR2 SAAAGT. The CDR3 totals 15 residues. The CDR3 DNA is TGTGCCAGCAGTTACAGTCCAGGGTATGGTGAAAAACTGTTTTTT. It codes for CASSYSPGYGEKLFF.

V and J are TRBV2 and TRBJ2-3, with D possibly being TRBD1 (5 bases). Germline V gene lookup returns CDR1 SNHLY and CDR2 FYNNEI. This CDR3 spans 14 amino acids. V lost 6 bases and J lost 5, with 15 bases in between. The CDR3 is CASSFPQAKDTQYF. CDR3 bases: TGTGCCAGCAGCTTTCCACAGGCCAAAGATACGCAGTATTTT.

V gene TRBV5-1 combines with J gene TRBJ2-1; 8 bases match TRBD2. V was pared by 0 bases and J by 0 bases, with 14 bases of the junction left unmatched. This CDR3 has 20 residues. Germline values: CDR1 SGHRS, CDR2 YFSETQ. In nucleotides, the CDR3 is TGCGCCAGCAGCTTGGCCAATCTAGCGGGCCTAAGGAGCTCCTACAATGAGCAGTTCTTC. Translating it yields CASSLANLAGLRSSYNEQFF.

This chain connects TRBV23-1 to TRBJ2-2; 10 bases match TRBD2. TRBV23-1 is reported as an ORF; its role is uncertain. The CDR3 is 16 amino acids. J was trimmed by 6 bases and V by 6 bases; bases with no gene match: 10. The CDR3 sequence: CASSSSGRARAGELFF. The CDR3 region has the DNA TGCGCCAGCAGCTCCAGCGGGAGGGCCCGGGCCGGGGAGCTGTTTTTT.

There are a few counts of this clone. The chain is built from TRBV6-8 and TRBJ2-3; D may be TRBD1 or TRBD2 (5 bases each). The CDR3 loop spans 18 amino acids. With 1 base removed from V and 2 bases from J, the gap between germline ends came to 19 bases. CDR1 and CDR2 from the germline V gene are MNHGY and SAAAGT. In DNA form, the CDR3 reads TGTGCCAGCAGTTACTTGGGGCCGGACTTGGGTTACACAGATACGCAGTATTTT. As protein: CASSYLGPDLGYTDTQYF.

The V gene is TRBV5-1, the J gene TRBJ2-1; 9 bases fit TRBD2. Germline-derived CDR1 and CDR2 are SGHRS and YFSETQ. The CDR3 is 15 amino acids. With V trimmed by 4 bases and J by 7 bases, 9 bases remained unmatched. The chain's CDR3 is CASSIIAGASNEQFF. The CDR3 DNA follows: TGCGCCAGCAGCATAATAGCGGGAGCTTCGAATGAGCAGTTCTTC.

This clone is labeled medium-sized. J is TRBJ2-1 and V is TRBV11-3; the D is unclear. Per the germline V gene, CDR1 is SGHNT and CDR2 is YENEEA. V was clipped by 4 bases and J by 3 bases, with 13 bases between them. The CDR3 has 15 amino acids. The CDR3 loop is CASSSSGPIYNEQFF. In DNA form, the CDR3 reads TGTGCCAGCAGCTCTTCCGGGCCGATCTACAATGAGCAGTTCTTC.

The sample holds a few counts of this clone. The chain carries TRBV19 and TRBJ2-1; tentative D call: TRBD2 (7 bases). Trimming shortened V by 9 bases and J by 2 bases, and 14 bases separated the two germline ends. The CDR3 runs 14 residues. Germline lookup yields CDR1 LNHDA and CDR2 SQIVND (reference sequence). CDR3 region: CASRGASAYNEQFF. In DNA, the CDR3 is TGTGCCAGCCGGGGGGCATCGGCCTACAATGAGCAGTTCTTC. Together with reference TRBV19 and TRBJ2-1, the CDR3 gives the full variable domain: DGGITQSPKYLFRKEGQNVTLSCEQNLNHDAMYWYRQDPGQGLRLIYYSQIVNDFQKGDIAEGYSVSREKKESFPLTVTSAQKNPTAFYLCASRGASAYNEQFFGPGTRLTVL.

This sequence joins TRBV15 and TRBJ1-5; 7 bases agree with TRBD1. Germline V CDR1 and CDR2: LNHNV, YYDKDF (reference sequence). The ends lost 0 bases at V and 5 bases at J; junction bases unmatched: 7. This CDR3 comprises 16 residues. The CDR3 coding sequence is TGTGCCACCAGCAGAGAGAGGGGGCTGGGTGATCAGCCCCAGCATTTT. It codes for CATSRERGLGDQPQHF. Full variable domain (remainder filled in from reference TRBV15 and TRBJ1-5): DAMVIQNPRYQVTQFGKPVTLSCSQTLNHNVMYWYQQKSSQAPKLLFHYYDKDFNNEADTPDNFQSRRPNTSFCFLDIRSPGLGDTAMYLCATSRERGLGDQPQHFGDGTRLSIL.

This clone was detected a few times. V is TRBV11-3 and J is TRBJ2-1; 7 nucleotides line up with TRBD1. The germline gives CDR1 SGHNT, CDR2 YENEEA. The CDR3 loop spans 15 amino acids. V trimming: 4 bases; J trimming: 7 bases; junction bases outside the gene matches: 10. The CDR3, as DNA: TGTGCCAGCAGCTCTTACCGGGACAGAGCTAATGAGCAGTTCTTC. This sequence encodes CASSSYRDRANEQFF.

This clone was seen only a few times. V usage is TRBV8-2 and J usage is TRBJ2-6; the D call of TRBD1 is as the table states it, not checked on the DNA. TRBV8-2 is a recognized pseudogene. This CDR3 spans 13 amino acids. CDR3 loop: CGITQSRANVLTF. In DNA, the CDR3 is TGTGGCATAACACAAAGTCGGGCCAACGTCCTGACTTTC.

The chain couples TRBV19 to TRBJ2-1; no clear D gene. CDR3 length equals 14 residues. Trimming shortened V by 8 bases and J by 7 bases, and 18 bases separated the two germline ends. Germline CDR1 LNHDA, CDR2 SQIVND (reference sequence). DNA of the CDR3: TGTGCCAGTGTCGGATTGGAGCTGAGGAATGAGCAGTTCTTC. Translated: CASVGLELRNEQFF.

The chain combines TRBV18 with TRBJ2-4; 10 nucleotides align to TRBD2. Germline values: CDR1 KGHSH, CDR2 LQKENI. This CDR3 region has 18 residues. Losses at the gene ends were 2 bases for V and 8 bases for J; bases not matched to a gene: 15. The chain's CDR3 is CASSPNTGTSAERDIQYF. The CDR3 DNA reads as TGTGCCAGCTCACCAAATACCGGGACTAGCGCCGAGAGGGACATTCAGTACTTC.

The V call is TRBV19, the J call TRBJ1-5; no firm D call. With 2 bases removed from V and 1 base from J, the gap between germline ends came to 6 bases. In germline, CDR1 is LNHDA, CDR2 SQIVND (reference sequence). The CDR3 is 14 amino acids. The CDR3 region is CASSIRRSNQPQHF. CDR3 bases: TGTGCCAGTAGTATAAGACGCAGCAATCAGCCCCAGCATTTT.

Comment on this clone: The junction and the germline gene differ at one end; a read error may be behind it. V and J are TRBV6-8 and TRBJ1-1, with a tentative D call TRBD1 (6 bases). The length of the CDR3 is 14 residues. CDR1 and CDR2 (germline): MNHGY, SAAAGT. The CDR3 is CASTNTGRNAEAFF. The CDR3 bases are TGTGCCAGCACCAATACAGGGAGGAACGCTGAAGCTTTCTTT.

The chain couples TRBV10-2 to TRBJ1-1; D is possibly TRBD1 (5 bases). V gave up 0 bases and J gave up 3 bases, with 11 bases separating them. The CDR3 is made up of 15 amino acids. CDR1 is WSHSY and CDR2 is SAAADI in the germline V gene. CDR3 DNA sequence: TGCGCCAGCAGTGAGTCTGACAGCTTACACACTGAAGCTTTCTTT. This codes for CASSESDSLHTEAFF.

J is TRBJ1-1 and V is TRBV18; 9 bases align to TRBD1. This CDR3 comprises 14 residues. Germline V gene data show CDR1 as KGHSH and CDR2 as LQKENI. V dropped 5 bases and J dropped 5; count of bases not matched to a gene: 6. The CDR3 nucleotides are TGTGCCAGCTCAGAGGGACAGGGTGAAACTGAAGCTTTCTTT. Its protein is CASSEGQGETEAFF.

By its share, this clone is medium-sized. The rearrangement uses TRBV11-3 and TRBJ2-5, with 13 positions matching TRBD2. CDR1 SGHNT and CDR2 YENEEA come from the germline V gene. The CDR3 totals 16 residues. The trim removed 5 bases at V and 8 bases at J, leaving 11 bases unmatched. In nucleotides, the CDR3 is TGTGCCAGCAGCCCTCCCGGACTAGCGGGAGATATAACCCAGTACTTC. Amino acid sequence: CASSPPGLAGDITQYF.

This clone has more than one count but fewer than ten. This chain joins TRBV9 and TRBJ1-4, with TRBD1 matching 9 bases. This CDR3 has 15 amino acids. Germline lookup yields CDR1 SGDLS and CDR2 YYNGEE. V was clipped by 4 bases and J by 7 bases; unmatched bases: 8. As DNA, the CDR3 is TGTGCCAGCAGCTTTGGGACAGGGCGAGGTGAAAAACTGTTTTTT. This codes for CASSFGTGRGEKLFF.

By share, this clone counts as large (0.1 to 1%). The V gene is TRBV19, the J gene TRBJ1-5; 9 positions agree with TRBD1. CDR3 length: 15 amino acids. V gave up 6 bases and J gave up 4 bases; unmatched junction bases: 7. Germline V CDR1 and CDR2: LNHDA, SQIVND (reference sequence). The CDR3 spells CASSVTGGANQPQHF. The CDR3 DNA sequence: TGTGCCAGTAGCGTGACAGGGGGTGCTAATCAGCCCCAGCATTTT.

A few counts support this clone. The chain carries TRBV11-3 and TRBJ2-1; 7 bases line up with TRBD2. This CDR3 contains 15 residues. J lost 8 bases, V lost 5 bases, and 12 bases had no gene match. CDR1 and CDR2 from the germline V gene are SGHNT and YENEEA. The CDR3 DNA follows: TGTGCCAGCAGCAAGCTAGCCGGGAGGAGGGATGAGCAGTTCTTC. Its protein is CASSKLAGRRDEQFF.

In this sample, this clone is medium-sized. Different DNA sequences within this sample yield the same CDR3. The genes are TRBV11-3 and TRBJ2-3; D is perhaps TRBD1 (7 bases). CDR3 length: 14 amino acids. V lost 3 bases, J lost 4 bases, and 11 bases lay in between. Germline loops: CDR1 SGHNT, CDR2 YENEEA. The CDR3 bases are TGTGCCAGCAGCTTGGGGGGACAGTCAGATACGCAGTATTTT. Protein sequence: CASSLGGQSDTQYF.

This clone was counted a single time. The chain couples TRBV5-1 to TRBJ2-4; 10 bases align to TRBD1. CDR1 and CDR2 (germline): SGHRS, YFSETQ. V gave up 0 bases and J gave up 0 bases; unmatched junction bases: 18. The CDR3 is 22 residues long. The chain's CDR3 is CASSLVRRTGGFGTLAKNIQYF. In DNA form, the CDR3 reads TGCGCCAGCAGCTTGGTCAGGCGGACAGGGGGGTTCGGTACTCTAGCCAAAAACATTCAGTACTTC.

This clone was seen only a few times. The chain employs TRBV28 and TRBJ1-2, with 10 bases aligning to TRBD1. The CDR3 is 19 amino acids. Germline-derived CDR1 and CDR2 are MDHEN and SYDVKM. V lost 3 bases, J lost 5 bases, and 18 bases stayed unmatched. As DNA, the CDR3 is TGTGCCAGCAGTTTCCTTTCACCGGGACAGGGGTCCCCCCCGTATGGCTACACCTTC. Amino acids: CASSFLSPGQGSPPYGYTF.

V and J are TRBV19 and TRBJ2-7; 8 nucleotides agree with TRBD2. With V trimmed by 6 bases and J by 3 bases, 7 bases remained unmatched. There are 14 residues in the CDR3. Germline CDR1 is LNHDA and CDR2 is SQIVND (reference sequence). This CDR3 is CASSAGLAGYEQYV. Here the CDR3 DNA reads TGTGCCAGTAGCGCAGGCCTAGCGGGCTACGAGCAGTACGTC.